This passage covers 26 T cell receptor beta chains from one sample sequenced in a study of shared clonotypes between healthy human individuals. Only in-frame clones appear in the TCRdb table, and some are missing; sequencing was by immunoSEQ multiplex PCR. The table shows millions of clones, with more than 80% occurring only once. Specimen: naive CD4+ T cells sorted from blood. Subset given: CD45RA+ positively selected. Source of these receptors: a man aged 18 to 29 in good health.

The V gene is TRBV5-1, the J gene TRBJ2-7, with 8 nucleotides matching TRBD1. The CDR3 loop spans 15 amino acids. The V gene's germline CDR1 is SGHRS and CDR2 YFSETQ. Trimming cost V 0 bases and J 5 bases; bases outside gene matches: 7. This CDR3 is CASSLEAGGAHEQYF. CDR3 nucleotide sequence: TGCGCCAGCAGCTTGGAGGCAGGGGGCGCGCACGAGCAGTACTTC.

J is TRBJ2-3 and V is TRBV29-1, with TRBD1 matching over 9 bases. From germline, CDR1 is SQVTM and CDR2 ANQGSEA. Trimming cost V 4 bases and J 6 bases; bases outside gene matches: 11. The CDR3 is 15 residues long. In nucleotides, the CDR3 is TGCAGCGTTGTAGGGGGGGGACAGGGTACCGATACGCAGTATTTT. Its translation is CSVVGGGQGTDTQYF.

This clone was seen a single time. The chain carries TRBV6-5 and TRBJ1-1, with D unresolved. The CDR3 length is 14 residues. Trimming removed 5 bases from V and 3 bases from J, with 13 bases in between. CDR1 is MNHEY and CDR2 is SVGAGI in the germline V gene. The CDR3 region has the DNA TGTGCCAGCAGTGCGGGGTTTCGGGACACTGAAGCTTTCTTT. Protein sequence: CASSAGFRDTEAFF.

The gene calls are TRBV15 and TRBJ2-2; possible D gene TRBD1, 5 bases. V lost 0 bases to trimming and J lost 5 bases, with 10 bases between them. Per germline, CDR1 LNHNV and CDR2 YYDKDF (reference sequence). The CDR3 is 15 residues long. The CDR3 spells CATSRELPGTGELFF. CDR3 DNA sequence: TGTGCCACCAGCAGAGAACTCCCAGGGACCGGGGAGCTGTTTTTT. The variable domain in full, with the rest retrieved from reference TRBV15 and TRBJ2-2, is DAMVIQNPRYQVTQFGKPVTLSCSQTLNHNVMYWYQQKSSQAPKLLFHYYDKDFNNEADTPDNFQSRRPNTSFCFLDIRSPGLGDTAMYLCATSRELPGTGELFFGEGSRLTVL.

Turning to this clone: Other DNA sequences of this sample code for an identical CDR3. The CDR3 sequence is CAISESGDSGNTIYF. The DNA of the CDR3 is TGTGCCATCAGTGAGTCGGGTGACAGTGGAAACACCATATATTTT. The chain employs TRBV10-3 and TRBJ1-3; tentative D call: TRBD1 (5 bases). The CDR3 loop spans 15 amino acids. Germline CDR1 and CDR2: ENHRY and SYGVKD. V dropped 0 bases and J dropped 3 bases, with 9 bases sitting between them.

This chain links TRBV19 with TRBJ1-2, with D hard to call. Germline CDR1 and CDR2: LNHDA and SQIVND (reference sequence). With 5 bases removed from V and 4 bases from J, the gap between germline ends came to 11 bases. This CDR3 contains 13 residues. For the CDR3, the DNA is TGTGCCAGTAGTGACTTTTTAACCTATGGCTACACCTTC. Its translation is CASSDFLTYGYTF.

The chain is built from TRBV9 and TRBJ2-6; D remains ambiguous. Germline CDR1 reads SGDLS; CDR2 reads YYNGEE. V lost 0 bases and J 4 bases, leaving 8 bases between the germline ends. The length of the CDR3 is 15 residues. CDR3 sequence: CASSVVEAGANVLTF. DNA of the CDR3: TGTGCCAGCAGCGTAGTCGAGGCCGGGGCCAACGTCCTGACTTTC.

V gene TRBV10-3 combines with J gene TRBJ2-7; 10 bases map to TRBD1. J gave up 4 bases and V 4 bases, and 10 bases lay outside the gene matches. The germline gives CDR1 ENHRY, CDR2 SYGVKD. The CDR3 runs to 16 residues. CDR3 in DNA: TGTGCCATCAGTGGCTCGGGACAGGGGTTCGGGTACGAGCAGTACTTC. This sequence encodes CAISGSGQGFGYEQYF.

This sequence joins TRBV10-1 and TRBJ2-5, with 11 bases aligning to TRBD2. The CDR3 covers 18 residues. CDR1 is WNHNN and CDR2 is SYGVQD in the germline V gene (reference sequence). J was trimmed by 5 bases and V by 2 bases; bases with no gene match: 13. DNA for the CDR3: TGCGCCAGCAGTGAGACGCTAGGGTCTAGCGGGGGGATCGAGACCCAGTACTTC. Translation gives CASSETLGSSGGIETQYF.

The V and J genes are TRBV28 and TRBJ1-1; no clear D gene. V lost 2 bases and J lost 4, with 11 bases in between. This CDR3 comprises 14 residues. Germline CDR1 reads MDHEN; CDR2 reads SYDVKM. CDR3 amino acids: CASSLVGFGTEAFF. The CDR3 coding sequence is TGTGCCAGCAGTTTAGTAGGGTTTGGCACTGAAGCTTTCTTT.

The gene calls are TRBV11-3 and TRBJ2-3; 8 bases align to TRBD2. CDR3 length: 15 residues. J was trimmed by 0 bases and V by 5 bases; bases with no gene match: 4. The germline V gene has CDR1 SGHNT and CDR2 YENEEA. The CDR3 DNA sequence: TGTGCCAGCAGCCCGGCGGGGGGAAGCACAGATACGCAGTATTTT. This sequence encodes CASSPAGGSTDTQYF.

CDR3 bases: TGTGCCAGCAGTTACGGACAGGAGAAAGCTTTCTTT. Translated, it gives CASSYGQEKAFF. V usage is TRBV6-5 and J usage is TRBJ1-1, with 7 bases that match TRBD1. Germline trimming cut 2 bases from V and 9 bases from J; bases unmatched to any gene: 3. This CDR3 contains 12 residues. Per the germline V gene, CDR1 is MNHEY and CDR2 is SVGAGI.

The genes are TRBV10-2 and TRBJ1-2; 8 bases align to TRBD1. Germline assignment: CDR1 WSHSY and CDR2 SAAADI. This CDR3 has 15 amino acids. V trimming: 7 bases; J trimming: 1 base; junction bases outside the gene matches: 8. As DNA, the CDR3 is TGCGCCAGCAACCCCAGAGGACAGGGTAACTATGGCTACACCTTC. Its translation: CASNPRGQGNYGYTF.

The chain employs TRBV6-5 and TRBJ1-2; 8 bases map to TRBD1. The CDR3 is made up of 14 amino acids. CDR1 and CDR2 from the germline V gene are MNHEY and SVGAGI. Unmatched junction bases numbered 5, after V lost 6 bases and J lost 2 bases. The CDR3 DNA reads TGTGCCAGCAGAGGACAGGGTACCAACTATGGCTACACCTTC. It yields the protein CASRGQGTNYGYTF.

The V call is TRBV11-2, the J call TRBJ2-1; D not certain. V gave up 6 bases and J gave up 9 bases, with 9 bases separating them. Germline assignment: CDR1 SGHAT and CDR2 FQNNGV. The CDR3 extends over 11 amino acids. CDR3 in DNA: TGTGCCAGCAGGAACAAGGGTGAGCAGTTCTTC. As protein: CASRNKGEQFF.

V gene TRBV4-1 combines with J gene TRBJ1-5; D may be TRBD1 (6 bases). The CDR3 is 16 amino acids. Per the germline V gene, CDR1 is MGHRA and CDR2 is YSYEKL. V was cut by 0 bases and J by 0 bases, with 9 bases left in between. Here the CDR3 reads CASSQEDSYSNQPQHF. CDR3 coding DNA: TGCGCCAGCAGCCAAGAGGACAGCTATAGCAATCAGCCCCAGCATTTT.

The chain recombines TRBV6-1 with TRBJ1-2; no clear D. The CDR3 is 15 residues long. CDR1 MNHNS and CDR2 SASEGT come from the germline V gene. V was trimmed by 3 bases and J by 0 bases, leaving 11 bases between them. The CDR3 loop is CASSDRRAANYGYTF. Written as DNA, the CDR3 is TGTGCCAGCAGTGATAGGAGGGCTGCTAACTATGGCTACACCTTC.

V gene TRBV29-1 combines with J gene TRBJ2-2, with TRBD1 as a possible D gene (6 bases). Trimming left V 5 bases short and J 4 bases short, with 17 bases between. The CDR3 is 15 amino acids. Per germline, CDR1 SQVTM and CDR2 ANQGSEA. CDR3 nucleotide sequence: TGCAGCGTTTTCTACCCAGGGGCGTCCACCGGGGAGCTGTTTTTT. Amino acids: CSVFYPGASTGELFF.

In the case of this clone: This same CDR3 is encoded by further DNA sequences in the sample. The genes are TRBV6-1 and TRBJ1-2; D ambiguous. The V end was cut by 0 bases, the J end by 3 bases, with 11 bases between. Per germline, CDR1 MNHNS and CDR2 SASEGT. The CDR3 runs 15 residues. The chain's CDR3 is CASSEASGGDYGYTF. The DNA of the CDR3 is TGTGCCAGCAGTGAAGCGTCAGGAGGTGACTATGGCTACACCTTC.

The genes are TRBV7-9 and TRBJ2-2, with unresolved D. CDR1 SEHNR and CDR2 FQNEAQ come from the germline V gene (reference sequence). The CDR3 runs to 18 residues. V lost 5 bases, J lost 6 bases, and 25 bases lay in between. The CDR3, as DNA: TGTGCCAGCAGCGTCGACCGTGGCGCTGGGTTACGAGCCGGGGAGCTGTTTTTT. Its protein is CASSVDRGAGLRAGELFF.

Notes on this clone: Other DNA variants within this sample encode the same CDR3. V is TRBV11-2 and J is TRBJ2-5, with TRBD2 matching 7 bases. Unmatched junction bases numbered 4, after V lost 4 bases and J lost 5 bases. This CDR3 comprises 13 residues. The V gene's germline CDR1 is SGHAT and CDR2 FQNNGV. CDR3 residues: CASSSGLVETQYF. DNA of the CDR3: TGTGCCAGCAGCTCCGGACTAGTGGAGACCCAGTACTTC.

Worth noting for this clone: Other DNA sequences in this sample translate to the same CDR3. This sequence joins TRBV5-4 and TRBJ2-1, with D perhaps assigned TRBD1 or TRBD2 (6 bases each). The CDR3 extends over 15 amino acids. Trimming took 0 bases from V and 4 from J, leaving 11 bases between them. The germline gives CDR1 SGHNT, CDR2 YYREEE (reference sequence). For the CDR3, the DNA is TGTGCCAGCAGCTTGGGTGGGGGGACATACAATGAGCAGTTCTTC. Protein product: CASSLGGGTYNEQFF.

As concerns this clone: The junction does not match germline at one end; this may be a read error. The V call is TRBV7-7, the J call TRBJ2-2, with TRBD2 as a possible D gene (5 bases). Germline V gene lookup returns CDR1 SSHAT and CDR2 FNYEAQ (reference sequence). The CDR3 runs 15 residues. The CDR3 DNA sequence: TGTGCTAGCACTTCATCGGGAAGCTTGGGCGGGGAGCTGTTTTTT. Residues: CASTSSGSLGGELFF.

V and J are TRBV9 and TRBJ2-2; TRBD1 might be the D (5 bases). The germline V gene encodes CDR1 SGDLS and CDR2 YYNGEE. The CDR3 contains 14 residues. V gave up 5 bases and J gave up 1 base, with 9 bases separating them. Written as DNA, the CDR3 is TGTGCCAGCAGGCCCCAGGGGAACACCGGGGAGCTGTTTTTT. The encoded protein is CASRPQGNTGELFF.

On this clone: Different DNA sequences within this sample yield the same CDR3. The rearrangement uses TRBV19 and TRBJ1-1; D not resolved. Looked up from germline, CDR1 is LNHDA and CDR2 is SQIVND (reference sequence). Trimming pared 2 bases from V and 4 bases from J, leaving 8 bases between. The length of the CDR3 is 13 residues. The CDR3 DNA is TGTGCCAGTAGTATAATGGAGGGCACTGAAGCTTTCTTT. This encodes CASSIMEGTEAFF.

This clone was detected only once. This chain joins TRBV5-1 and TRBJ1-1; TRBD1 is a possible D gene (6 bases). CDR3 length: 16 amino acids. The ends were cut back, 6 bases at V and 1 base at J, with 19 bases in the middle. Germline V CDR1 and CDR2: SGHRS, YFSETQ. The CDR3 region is CASIPTPGGANTEAFF. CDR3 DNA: TGCGCCAGCATCCCCACCCCTGGGGGGGCGAACACTGAAGCTTTCTTT.